The 4 T cell receptor beta chains given below trace back to one sample, sequenced in a study of shared clonotypes between healthy human individuals. Some clones are missing from TCRdb's copy, which holds only in-frame ones; the method was immunoSEQ multiplex PCR. Seen here are fewer than 2.5 million clones, roughly 93% observed once, and the top ten hold 0.36%. Sample: naive CD4+ T cells from PBMCs. Stated subset: CD45RA+ positively selected. The origin of the receptors is a man between 18 and 35 years old in good health. Some clones in this sample may be carry-over from other donors' samples.

The J gene is TRBJ2-7, the V gene TRBV6-6; D gene ambiguous. The CDR3 runs 14 residues. V was shortened by 6 bases and J by 3 bases, with 15 bases between the two germline ends. The germline gives CDR1 MNHNY, CDR2 SVGAGI (reference sequence). The CDR3 loop is CASSTGRPRYEQYF. CDR3 DNA sequence: TGTGCCAGCAGCACCGGCCGGCCCCGCTACGAGCAGTACTTC.

The rearrangement links TRBV10-3 to TRBJ1-2; TRBD1 is a possible D gene (6 bases). The length of the CDR3 is 15 residues. CDR1 and CDR2 (germline): ENHRY, SYGVKD. V was shortened by 4 bases and J by 3 bases, with 15 bases between the two germline ends. The CDR3 protein is CAISVGNRDDYGYTF. CDR3 DNA: TGTGCCATCAGTGTTGGGAACAGGGATGACTATGGCTACACCTTC.

The J gene is TRBJ2-5, the V gene TRBV7-3, with a possible D match to TRBD2 (5 bases). Germline V gene lookup returns CDR1 SGHTA and CDR2 FQGTGA. V was cut by 3 bases and J by 3 bases, with 14 bases left in between. This CDR3 region has 15 residues. The CDR3 region has the DNA TGTGCCAGCAGCTTGGGCCTAGCTTTTAAAGAGACCCAGTACTTC. It translates to CASSLGLAFKETQYF.

The genes are TRBV7-2 and TRBJ2-7; 7 bases agree with TRBD1. The V gene's germline CDR1 is SGHTA and CDR2 FQGNSA. Trimming took 1 base from V and 2 from J; bases not matched to a gene: 11. The CDR3 length is 17 residues. The CDR3 sequence: CASSLVYGTAYPYEQYF. CDR3 DNA: TGTGCCAGCAGCTTAGTTTACGGGACAGCTTATCCCTACGAGCAGTACTTC.